These T cell receptor beta chains were read from a single sample in a study of blood T cell repertoires in COVID-19. Clones were sequenced by immunoSEQ multiplex PCR, and TCRdb holds only the in-frame ones, with some missing. The sample contains roughly 300,000 clones, roughly 84% of which appear only once. The sequenced sample was peripheral blood. All receptors derive from a human donor with COVID-19, enrolled during active disease. The donor label of this sample is uncertain. The CDR3 runs from the conserved cysteine through the conserved F or W. The order of the fields is J gene, V gene, clone size, D gene, CDR3 DNA, CDR3 protein. The D gene is left open where the match is weak. The size of a clone is reported for some rows only, either as once, few or many, or as a class for expanded clones.

J gene: TRBJ2-1; V gene: TRBV6-5; clone size: -; D gene: TRBD1; CDR3 DNA: TGTGCCAGCAGTCAAATACAGGGGGCGCCGAATGAGCAGTTCTTC; CDR3 protein: CASSQIQGAPNEQFF
J gene: TRBJ2-3; V gene: TRBV11-2; clone size: -; D gene: TRBD2; CDR3 DNA: TGTGCCAGCAGCTTAGGGCTAGCGGGAGGCACAGATACGCAGTATTTT; CDR3 protein: CASSLGLAGGTDTQYF
J gene: TRBJ1-5; V gene: TRBV24-1; clone size: -; D gene: -; CDR3 DNA: TGTGCCACCAGTGCAGGGAGCAATCAGCCCCAGCATTTT; CDR3 protein: CATSAGSNQPQHF
J gene: TRBJ1-2; V gene: TRBV7-9; clone size: -; D gene: -; CDR3 DNA: TGTGCCAGCAGCTACAGGGATAACTATGGCTACACCTTC; CDR3 protein: CASSYRDNYGYTF
J gene: TRBJ2-3; V gene: TRBV30; clone size: -; D gene: TRBD2; CDR3 DNA: TGTGCCTGGAGTCCAGGACTAGCGGGACTCACAGATACGCAGTATTTT; CDR3 protein: CAWSPGLAGLTDTQYF
J gene: TRBJ2-7; V gene: TRBV5-1; clone size: few; D gene: -; CDR3 DNA: TGCGCCAGCAGTGCTATTAGCTCCTACGAGCAGTACTTC; CDR3 protein: CASSAISSYEQYF
J gene: TRBJ2-1; V gene: TRBV27; clone size: -; D gene: -; CDR3 DNA: TGTGCCAGCAGTTTATCGACTACCAATGAGCAGTTCTTC; CDR3 protein: CASSLSTTNEQFF
J gene: TRBJ2-1; V gene: TRBV6-5; clone size: -; D gene: -; CDR3 DNA: TGTGCCAGCAGTTATCGTCGGGCCTACAATGAGCAGTTCTTC; CDR3 protein: CASSYRRAYNEQFF
J gene: TRBJ1-2; V gene: TRBV5-6; clone size: many; D gene: TRBD1; CDR3 DNA: TGTGCCAGCAGCTTGGGGACAGGCAAAACTAACTATGGCTACACCTTC; CDR3 protein: CASSLGTGKTNYGYTF
J gene: TRBJ1-6; V gene: TRBV13; clone size: -; D gene: -; CDR3 DNA: TGTGCCAGCAGCTTAAGGACACCGGGACACTCACCCCTCCACTTT; CDR3 protein: CASSLRTPGHSPLHF
J gene: TRBJ1-2; V gene: TRBV28; clone size: -; D gene: TRBD1; CDR3 DNA: TGTGCCAGCAGCCGGGGACAGGACTATGGCTACACCTTC; CDR3 protein: CASSRGQDYGYTF
J gene: TRBJ2-1; V gene: TRBV11-3; clone size: -; D gene: TRBD2; CDR3 DNA: TGTGCCAGCAGCTTGACTAGCGGGTCTTACAATGAGCAGTTCTTC; CDR3 protein: CASSLTSGSYNEQFF
J gene: TRBJ2-1; V gene: TRBV7-9; clone size: -; D gene: TRBD2; CDR3 DNA: TGTGCCAGCAGCCCCACTAGCGGGAGGGTTCCCGACTCCTACAATGAGCAGTTCTTC; CDR3 protein: CASSPTSGRVPDSYNEQFF
J gene: TRBJ1-3; V gene: TRBV19; clone size: -; D gene: -; CDR3 DNA: TGTGCCAGTAGACAGGACCGCTCTGGAAACACCATATATTTT; CDR3 protein: CASRQDRSGNTIYF